This T cell receptor beta chain originates from a study of T cells after yellow fever vaccination. Study background: Fractions low in cell number were prepared with SMART-Seq v4 Ultra Low Input.

Concerning this clonotype itself: The antigen is not known.

V gave up 3 bases and J gave up 4 bases; unmatched junction bases: 1. CDR1 and CDR2 (germline): SGHDT, YYEEEE. There are 14 residues in the CDR3. Whole-study findings and limits: Among primary-vaccination clones, most reappeared after the booster, at almost 98% for CD4 and roughly 88% for CD8.

Template-switching 5'RACE yielded the TCR cDNA; a universal primer site and UMIs were added in the process. TCRdb passed the 5' RACE reads through MiXCR, listing each CDR3 protein once. This table holds about 260,000 distinct CDR3 sequences, roughly 13% found once. The TCR originated in a man aged 30 to 39 who received the YFV17D yellow fever vaccine. This chain links TRBV5-6 with TRBJ2-6; 7 nucleotides agree with TRBD1. Sequenced material: CD4+ T cells sorted from PBMCs, taken 45 days after the yellow fever booster vaccination. The CDR3 loop is CASSSGQGANVLTF. The CDR3 DNA reads TGTGCCAGCAGCTCGGGACAGGGGGCCAACGTCCTGACTTTC.